These T cell receptor beta chains were read from a single sample in a study of blood T cell repertoires in COVID-19. Clones were read by immunoSEQ multiplex PCR, and TCRdb kept only the in-frame ones, dropping some. This table holds about 120,000 clones, approximately 82% found once. The sequenced sample consisted of peripheral blood. All receptors come from a man between 65 and 79 years old with active or convalescent COVID-19. Each CDR3 is given with its conserved first and last residue. The D gene is left open where the match is weak. The size entry is marked missing in some rows and otherwise reads once, few, many or a size class.

v_call,d_call,clone_size,j_call,cdr3_aa,cdr3_nt
TRBV20-1,TRBD1,-,TRBJ2-1,CSASLQGVRDNEQFF,TGCAGTGCTAGTTTACAGGGGGTCAGGGACAATGAGCAGTTCTTC
TRBV2,-,-,TRBJ1-2,CASSEALPRLYQTNYGYTF,TGTGCCAGCAGTGAAGCGCTTCCCAGGCTTTATCAAACTAACTATGGCTACACCTTC
TRBV6-5,TRBD1,-,TRBJ1-5,CASKEQGFGNQPQHF,TGTGCCAGCAAAGAACAGGGGTTTGGCAATCAGCCCCAGCATTTT
TRBV18,-,-,TRBJ1-2,CASSPLPDSYGYTF,TGTGCCAGCTCACCACTTCCGGACAGCTATGGCTACACCTTC
TRBV7-2,-,-,TRBJ1-4,CASSATGIGNEKLFF,TGTGCCAGCAGCGCCACAGGGATTGGTAATGAAAAACTGTTTTTT
TRBV4-1,-,-,TRBJ1-1,CASSQELTVNTEAFF,TGCGCCAGCAGCCAAGAGCTGACAGTGAACACTGAAGCTTTCTTT
TRBV11-2,-,-,TRBJ2-1,CASSKNEDEQFF,TGTGCCAGCAGCAAAAACGAGGATGAGCAGTTCTTC
TRBV18,-,-,TRBJ1-1,CASSPPQVMNTEAFF,TGTGCCAGCTCACCACCTCAGGTTATGAACACTGAAGCTTTCTTT
TRBV24-1,TRBD1,-,TRBJ2-1,CATSDRRGSYNEQFF,TGTGCCACCAGTGATCGCAGGGGGTCCTACAATGAGCAGTTCTTC
TRBV11-2,-,-,TRBJ2-5,CASRGGGHVETQYF,TGTGCCAGCAGAGGCGGGGGCCATGTAGAGACCCAGTACTTC
TRBV5-1,-,-,TRBJ1-1,CASRGGRNRVSTEAFF,TGCGCCAGCAGAGGGGGAAGGAACAGGGTGAGTACTGAAGCTTTCTTT
TRBV7-9,TRBD1,once,TRBJ1-4,CASSLGQGAFNEKLFF,TGTGCCAGCAGCTTGGGACAGGGGGCTTTTAATGAAAAACTGTTTTTT
TRBV6-6,-,-,TRBJ2-4,CASGRQGAKNIQYF,TGTGCCAGCGGCCGTCAGGGGGCCAAAAACATTCAGTACTTC
TRBV9,TRBD2,-,TRBJ2-7,CASSVPRSGGDYEQYF,TGTGCCAGCAGCGTCCCAAGGTCCGGGGGGGACTACGAGCAGTACTTC
TRBV5-6,-,-,TRBJ1-2,CASSLWQGYNYGYTF,TGTGCCAGCAGCTTGTGGCAGGGGTACAACTATGGCTACACCTTC
TRBV7-9,TRBD1,medium-sized,TRBJ2-7,CASSLTQGANEQYF,TGTGCCAGCAGCTTAACACAGGGGGCCAACGAGCAGTACTTC
TRBV7-2,-,-,TRBJ2-3,CASSPFFSTQYF,TGTGCCAGCAGCCCGTTTTTTAGTACGCAGTATTTT
TRBV28,TRBD1,-,TRBJ2-2,CASRQPTFRGNFTGELFF,TGTGCCAGCAGGCAACCAACCTTCAGGGGGAATTTTACCGGGGAGCTGTTTTTT
TRBV5-8,TRBD1,-,TRBJ2-1,CASSLAQGDGTNEQFF,TGTGCCAGCAGCTTGGCGCAGGGGGATGGGACGAATGAGCAGTTCTTC
TRBV11-2,-,-,TRBJ2-2,CASSPQGSGTGELFF,TGTGCCAGCAGCCCGCAGGGTTCGGGCACCGGGGAGCTGTTTTTT
TRBV6-5,-,-,TRBJ1-5,CASSLQGNSNQPQHF,TGTGCCAGCAGTCTGCAGGGGAATAGCAATCAGCCCCAGCATTTT
TRBV12-1,-,-,TRBJ2-2,CASKPGPANTGELFF,TGTGCCAGCAAGCCGGGTCCGGCGAACACCGGGGAGCTGTTTTTT
TRBV7-9,-,-,TRBJ2-5,CASSFLAGTGETQYF,TGTGCCAGCAGCTTCCTAGCGGGGACAGGAGAGACCCAGTACTTC
TRBV3-1/TRBV3-2,-,-,TRBJ1-1,CASSQALNTEAFF,TGTGCCAGCAGCCAAGCCTTGAACACTGAAGCTTTCTTT
TRBV5-1,-,-,TRBJ1-6,CASSRGESNSPLHF,TGCGCCAGCAGCCGGGGAGAGTCGAATTCACCCCTCCACTTT
TRBV27,TRBD2,once,TRBJ2-3,CATQTSSTDTQYF,TGTGCCACCCAGACTAGCAGCACAGATACGCAGTATTTT
TRBV12-5,TRBD1,-,TRBJ1-5,CASGLDPGQNNQPQHF,TGTGCTAGTGGTTTGGACCCGGGACAGAACAATCAGCCCCAGCATTTT